Listed here is a single T cell receptor beta chain. The CDR3 has 15 residues. Trimming left V 4 bases short and J 5 bases short, with 14 bases between. Germline V gene lookup returns CDR1 SNHLY and CDR2 FYNNEI. Original processing notes: Amplified reference gene primers provided the basis for estimating nucleated cell counts. Clones were sequenced by immunoSEQ multiplex PCR, and TCRdb holds only the in-frame ones, with some missing. The V and J calls and the clone size are those of that table, but D and trimming were determined from the DNA. The data contain about 51,000 clones, around 85% of them singletons. This entry comes from a study of blood T cell repertoires in COVID-19.

The rearrangement links TRBV2 to TRBJ1-4; D possibly corresponds to TRBD1 (5 bases). The receptor was isolated from a man between 45 and 60 years old with acute or convalescent COVID-19. The sample comprised peripheral blood. Here the CDR3 reads CASSAGGNGNEKLFF. DNA for the CDR3: TGTGCCAGCAGTGCGGGGGGAAACGGGAATGAAAAACTGTTTTTT.